This is a list of T cell receptor beta chains from one sample in a study of blood T cell repertoires in COVID-19. Sequenced by immunoSEQ multiplex PCR; TCRdb stores in-frame clones only, minus some. The table has some 110,000 clones, 65% to 90% seen once. Material for sequencing was peripheral blood. Every receptor here comes from a man aged 45-65 years with acute or convalescent COVID-19. Both conserved end residues are part of each CDR3. A D gene is named only where the DNA matches it firmly. Rows may omit the clone size; those that give it use once, few, many or a size class.

TRBJ2-5 TRBD1 TRBV18 NA TGTGCCAGCTCACCTCCCGGGACAGGCCCCCAAGAGACCCAGTACTTC CASSPPGTGPQETQYF
TRBJ2-2 NA TRBV20-1 NA TGCAGTGCTAGTGGTGGTCTATCGAACACCGGGGAGCTGTTTTTT CSASGGLSNTGELFF
TRBJ2-5 NA TRBV9 NA TGTGCCAGCAGCGTAGCCGTGGCAGGGCGGCGGGAGACCCAGTACTTC CASSVAVAGRRETQYF
TRBJ2-1 NA TRBV11-3 NA TGTGCCAGCAGCAAGGGGAATGAGCAGTTCTTC CASSKGNEQFF
TRBJ2-3 TRBD2 TRBV6-2/TRBV6-3 NA TGTGCCAGCAGTATCGGACTAGCGGGAGAGATTGATACGCAGTATTTT CASSIGLAGEIDTQYF
TRBJ2-4 NA TRBV30 NA TGTGCCTGGAGTGTAAGCTACCGTGGAGGAAACATTCAGTACTTC CAWSVSYRGGNIQYF
TRBJ2-3 TRBD2 TRBV7-9 NA TGTGCCAGCAGCTCGACAGGGGCGACTAGCGGGACAGATACGCAGTATTTT CASSSTGATSGTDTQYF
TRBJ1-2 NA TRBV4-2 once TGTGCCAGCAGCCAACCCGGGACAAACTATGGCTACACCTTC CASSQPGTNYGYTF
TRBJ1-1 TRBD1 TRBV29-1 few TGCAGCGTCGTAGACAGGGACCCTGAAGCTTTCTTT CSVVDRDPEAFF
TRBJ2-2 TRBD1 TRBV18 NA TGTGCCAGCTCACCACCCGGCAGGGGGCTTATCGGGGAGCTGTTTTTT CASSPPGRGLIGELFF
TRBJ2-7 TRBD2 TRBV7-8 NA TGTGCCAGCAGCCCGACTAGCGGCTACGAGCAGTACTTC CASSPTSGYEQYF
TRBJ2-7 NA TRBV27 NA TGTGCCAGCAGTCGAGCCTCCGGGACAAACTTTTACGAGCAGTACTTC CASSRASGTNFYEQYF
TRBJ1-1 NA TRBV28 NA TGTGCCAGCAGTTTCATCAGGGCGCGCTCAGCTTTCTTT CASSFIRARSAFF
TRBJ1-1 NA TRBV5-1 once TGCGCCAGCAGCATCGACAGACAAAACACTGAAGCTTTCTTT CASSIDRQNTEAFF
TRBJ1-3 NA TRBV30 once TGTGCCTGGAGTTTCTGGAGCTCTGGAAACACCATATATTTT CAWSFWSSGNTIYF
TRBJ2-1 TRBD1 TRBV29-1 NA TGCAGCGTTGAATCCCGACAGGGGGCGTCGGTAAATCTTCTCTTC CSVESRQGASVNLLF
TRBJ2-7 NA TRBV27 NA TGTGCCAGCACCCCCTCAGACAAAGAGACCTACGAGCAGTACTTC CASTPSDKETYEQYF
TRBJ2-1 NA TRBV6-5 NA TGTGCCAGCATGAGGGGGTATGGCAATGAGCAGTTCTTC CASMRGYGNEQFF
TRBJ2-3 TRBD2 TRBV5-1 NA TGCGCCAGCAGAGTTTTCAGGTCTAGCGGAGAAAACACAGATACGCAGTATTTT CASRVFRSSGENTDTQYF
TRBJ1-6 NA TRBV4-2 NA TGTGCCAGCAGCCAAGGACAGCGGGATCCCCTCCACTTT CASSQGQRDPLHF
TRBJ1-2 TRBD1 TRBV7-9 NA TGTGCCAGCAGCCCTCGGGACAGGGGCACCGGCTACACCTTC CASSPRDRGTGYTF
TRBJ1-1 NA TRBV15 NA TGTGCCACCAGCGGAACGGACACCCAGAACACTGAAGCTTTCTTT CATSGTDTQNTEAFF
TRBJ2-6 NA TRBV18 NA TGTGCCAGCTCACCTCAACAGTTCCCGAGCTCTGGGGCCAACGTCCTGACTTTC CASSPQQFPSSGANVLTF
TRBJ2-1 NA TRBV12-1 NA TGTGCCAGCAGCTTTGGGACAGGGGGTGGGTACAATGAGCAGTTCTTC CASSFGTGGGYNEQFF
TRBJ2-7 TRBD1 TRBV11-3 once TGTGCCAGCAGTTACCGGGACAGCTACGAGCAGTACTTC CASSYRDSYEQYF
TRBJ1-5 TRBD1 TRBV30 NA TGTGCCTGGAGTGTAGGGGACAGGGGCTTTCGGAATCAGCCCCAGCATTTT CAWSVGDRGFRNQPQHF
TRBJ1-1 NA TRBV28 NA TGTGCCACTTGGACAAGGGATCACACTGAAGCTTTCTTT CATWTRDHTEAFF
TRBJ1-1 TRBD1 TRBV30 NA TGTGCCTGGACGGGACAGGTGAACACTGAAGCTTTCTTT CAWTGQVNTEAFF
TRBJ1-4 TRBD1 TRBV3-1/TRBV3-2 NA TGTGCCAGCAGCCAGAGGGACAGGGGTCGTAATGAAAAACTGTTTTTT CASSQRDRGRNEKLFF
TRBJ1-2 TRBD1 TRBV5-6 NA TGTGCCAGCAGCTTGCCGGGGACAGGGGAATGGTATGGCTACACCTTC CASSLPGTGEWYGYTF
TRBJ1-3 NA TRBV6-6 NA TGTGCCAGCAGTTCCCCGGGTGGAGGTGGAAACACCATATATTTT CASSSPGGGGNTIYF
TRBJ2-7 NA TRBV24-1 few TGTGCCACCAGTGACGGGTACGAGCAGTACTTC CATSDGYEQYF
TRBJ1-4 NA TRBV5-4 once TGTGCCAGCAGCTTAGGCGTCGAGGGTGAAAAACTGTTTTTT CASSLGVEGEKLFF
TRBJ2-7 NA TRBV5-4 NA TGTGCCAGCAGTCCAACCGGGACACGGATCCACGAGCAGTACTTC CASSPTGTRIHEQYF
TRBJ2-3 NA TRBV28 NA TGTGCCAGCAGTCTGGACAAGGACAGAATCACAGATACGCAGTATTTT CASSLDKDRITDTQYF
TRBJ2-1 NA TRBV27 NA TGTGCCAGCAGTTTGTTCGCGGGCTCCTACAATGAGCAGTTCTTC CASSLFAGSYNEQFF
TRBJ2-7 TRBD2 TRBV28 NA TGTGCCAGCAGTTTATGGGCAGCGGGGCTCTACGAGCAGTACTTC CASSLWAAGLYEQYF
TRBJ1-5 NA TRBV21-1 NA TGTGCCAGCAGCAAAGGGGGGCCGTTGAGGGGCAATCAGCCCCAGCATTTT CASSKGGPLRGNQPQHF
TRBJ2-7 TRBD2 TRBV18 NA TGTGCCAGCTCAGGGACTAGCGGGATCCTATCCTACGAGCAGTACTTC CASSGTSGILSYEQYF
TRBJ1-2 TRBD1 TRBV29-1 NA TGCAGCGTGGGACAGGGGAGCTACACCTTC CSVGQGSYTF
TRBJ2-1 TRBD2 TRBV9 NA TGTGCCAGCAGCCTGACCGGGACTAGCGGGAGCCATGAGCAGTTCTTC CASSLTGTSGSHEQFF
TRBJ2-5 TRBD1 TRBV27 once TGTGCCAGCAGTTCTACACAGGGGTGGGAGACCCAGTACTTC CASSSTQGWETQYF
TRBJ2-7 NA TRBV5-1 NA TGCGCCAGCAGCTTGGGAGATTACGAGCAGTACTTC CASSLGDYEQYF
TRBJ1-2 TRBD1 TRBV7-8 few TGTGCCAGCAGCTTAGGAGGAGGGACAGGTCCGCGTACTTGGGGCTACACCTTC CASSLGGGTGPRTWGYTF
TRBJ1-2 NA TRBV28 NA TGTGCCAGCAGGAAAACAGGGAGATCTAACTATGGCTACACCTTC CASRKTGRSNYGYTF
TRBJ2-1 TRBD2 TRBV7-2 NA TGTGCCAGCAGCTTAGGCGGGGGTCTATTTAATGAGCAGTTCTTC CASSLGGGLFNEQFF
TRBJ2-3 TRBD2 TRBV7-9 NA TGTGCCAGCAGCTTAGCGCTAGCGGGAGGGCCCGATACGCAGTATTTT CASSLALAGGPDTQYF
TRBJ1-2 NA TRBV12-3/TRBV12-4 NA TGTGCCAGCAGTGCGAGCGACCGCTACACCTTC CASSASDRYTF
TRBJ1-5 NA TRBV30 few TGTGCCTGGAGCCCGGGACTCCTAATAAATCAGCCCCAGCATTTT CAWSPGLLINQPQHF
TRBJ2-5 NA TRBV12-3/TRBV12-4 NA TGTGCCAGCAGTGAGCGGCAAGAGACCCAGTACTTC CASSERQETQYF
TRBJ2-1 NA TRBV18 NA TGTGCCAGCTCATCCCAAAGGGGAAGGGAGGTGGAGTTCTTC CASSSQRGREVEFF
TRBJ2-3 NA TRBV20-1 NA TGCAGTGCGCGGGGTTACGATACGCAGTATTTT CSARGYDTQYF
TRBJ2-1 TRBD2 TRBV4-1 NA TGCGCCAGCAGCCAAGTGTCGGGACTAGCGAGAAATGAGCAGTTCTTC CASSQVSGLARNEQFF
TRBJ2-3 NA TRBV7-2 NA TGTGCCAGCAGCCTTGGACTTGACACAGATACGCAGTATTTT CASSLGLDTDTQYF
TRBJ2-7 NA TRBV28 few TGTGCCAGCAGTTTTCAGGCAGGGGTTCCTCCGTACGAGCAGTACTTC CASSFQAGVPPYEQYF
TRBJ1-1 NA TRBV9 NA TGTGCCAGCAGCGTAGCGCGGGTACCCCCAGAAGCTTTCTTT CASSVARVPPEAFF
TRBJ1-5 NA TRBV7-9 few TGTGCCAGCAGCTTCGTGAATCAGCCCCAGCATTTT CASSFVNQPQHF
TRBJ1-4 TRBD1 TRBV6-5 NA TGTGCCAGCAGGGGACAGGGGAGTAATGAAAAACTGTTTTTT CASRGQGSNEKLFF
TRBJ2-7 TRBD1 TRBV19 NA TGTGCCAGTAGCCTAGGACAGGCCTCCTACGAGCAGTACTTC CASSLGQASYEQYF
TRBJ2-3 TRBD2 TRBV20-1 NA TGCAGTGCTAGTAAGTTCGCGGGGGGCCTCTCAAGCACAGATACGCAGTATTTT CSASKFAGGLSSTDTQYF